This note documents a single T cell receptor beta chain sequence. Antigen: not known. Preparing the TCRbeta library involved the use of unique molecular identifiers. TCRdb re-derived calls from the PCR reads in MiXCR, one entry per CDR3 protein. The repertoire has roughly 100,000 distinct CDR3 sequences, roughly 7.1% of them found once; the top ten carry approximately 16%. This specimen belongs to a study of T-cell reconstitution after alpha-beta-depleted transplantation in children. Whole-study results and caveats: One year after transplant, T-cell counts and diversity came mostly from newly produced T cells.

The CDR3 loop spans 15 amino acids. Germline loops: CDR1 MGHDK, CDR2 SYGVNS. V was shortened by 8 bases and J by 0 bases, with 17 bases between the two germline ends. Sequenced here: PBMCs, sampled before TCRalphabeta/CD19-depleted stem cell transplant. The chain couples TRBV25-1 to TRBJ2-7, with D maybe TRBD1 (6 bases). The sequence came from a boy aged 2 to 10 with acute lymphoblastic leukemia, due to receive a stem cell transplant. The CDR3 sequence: CASVGDRFNSYEQYF. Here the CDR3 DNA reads TGTGCCAGCGTGGGCGACAGGTTTAACTCCTACGAGCAGTACTTC.